The rows below give T cell receptor beta chains drawn from one sample of a study of blood T cell repertoires in COVID-19. Some clones are missing from TCRdb's copy, which holds only in-frame ones; the method was immunoSEQ multiplex PCR. The repertoire holds 180,000 or so clones, with more than 70% as singletons. Material for sequencing was peripheral blood. These receptors all come from a woman aged 60-75 years with acute or convalescent COVID-19. Both conserved end residues are part of each CDR3. The D gene is left open where the match is weak. Size is omitted from some rows. Given values are once, few, many or a class for expanded clones.

V gene	clone size	CDR3 length	D gene	J gene	CDR3 protein	CDR3 DNA
TRBV6-6	.	15	.	TRBJ2-1	CASTEGGAGYNEQFF	TGTGCCAGCACTGAGGGGGGGGCTGGCTACAATGAGCAGTTCTTC
TRBV15	.	15	TRBD1	TRBJ2-7	CATSLAGQGGYEQYF	TGTGCCACCAGCCTTGCGGGACAGGGAGGCTACGAGCAGTACTTC
TRBV28	.	11	.	TRBJ1-2	CASSNPGGYTF	TGTGCCAGCAGCAACCCGGGTGGCTACACCTTC
TRBV2	once	12	.	TRBJ2-7	CASRLQGYEQYF	TGTGCCAGCAGGTTACAGGGATACGAGCAGTACTTC
TRBV6-5	.	14	TRBD2	TRBJ2-7	CASSPTSGSYEQYF	TGTGCCAGCAGTCCGACTAGCGGGAGCTACGAGCAGTACTTC
TRBV18	.	16	.	TRBJ1-3	CASSPTGSVSGNTIYF	TGTGCCAGCTCACCAACGGGATCCGTCTCTGGAAACACCATATATTTT
TRBV6-1	.	14	.	TRBJ1-4	CASSEPGESEKLFF	TGTGCCAGCAGTGAGCCAGGGGAGAGTGAAAAACTGTTTTTT
TRBV5-1	.	14	.	TRBJ1-1	CASSLEPRNTEAFF	TGCGCCAGCAGCTTGGAGCCCCGGAACACTGAAGCTTTCTTT
TRBV28	.	16	TRBD1	TRBJ1-3	CASRTGTGLFGNTIYF	TGTGCCAGCAGAACCGGGACAGGGTTGTTTGGAAACACCATATATTTT
TRBV29-1	.	14	.	TRBJ1-5	CSVGGGNGNQPQHF	TGCAGCGTTGGGGGGGGCAACGGCAATCAGCCCCAGCATTTT
TRBV28	few	11	.	TRBJ1-6	CASSFGSPLHF	TGTGCCAGCAGTTTCGGTTCACCCCTCCACTTT
TRBV9	.	17	TRBD1	TRBJ1-3	CASSVNRDSNIGNTIYF	TGTGCCAGCAGCGTGAATCGGGACAGCAACATTGGAAACACCATATATTTT
TRBV6-5	.	13	.	TRBJ2-7	CASSHSRGYEQYF	TGTGCCAGCAGCCATAGTCGGGGTTACGAGCAGTACTTC
TRBV11-3	.	20	TRBD1	TRBJ2-1	CASSSDHMGRGLGSYNEQFF	TGTGCCAGCAGCTCGGACCATATGGGCAGGGGGCTAGGGTCCTACAATGAGCAGTTCTTC
TRBV11-2	.	15	TRBD1	TRBJ1-2	CASSPVWTGDAGYTF	TGTGCCAGCAGCCCAGTTTGGACAGGGGACGCTGGCTACACCTTC
TRBV24-1	.	18	TRBD2	TRBJ2-1	CATSDITGTSGRPDEQFF	TGTGCCACCAGTGATATTACCGGGACTAGCGGGCGACCTGATGAGCAGTTCTTC
TRBV3-1/TRBV3-2	.	11	.	TRBJ1-2	CASSQGGGYTF	TGTGCCAGCAGCCAAGGAGGGGGCTACACCTTC
TRBV5-4	.	13	.	TRBJ2-1	CASSLTVHNEQFF	TGTGCCAGCAGCTTGACTGTTCACAATGAGCAGTTCTTC
TRBV28	.	14	TRBD2	TRBJ2-1	CASRLAGGPREQFF	TGTGCCAGTCGACTAGCGGGAGGGCCTAGAGAGCAGTTCTTC
TRBV25-1	.	14	TRBD2	TRBJ2-3	CASSEGGSADTQYF	TGTGCCAGCAGTGAGGGCGGGAGTGCAGATACGCAGTATTTT
TRBV14	.	16	.	TRBJ2-2	CASSQGYGSSTGELFF	TGTGCCAGCAGCCAAGGGTACGGGTCGAGTACCGGGGAGCTGTTTTTT
TRBV6-1	.	14	TRBD1	TRBJ1-6	CASSEARQGSPLHF	TGTGCCAGCAGTGAAGCCCGACAGGGATCACCCCTCCACTTT
TRBV14	.	18	TRBD2	TRBJ2-1	CASSRGLAGARSYNEQFF	TGTGCCAGCAGTCGCGGACTAGCGGGAGCTAGGTCCTACAATGAGCAGTTCTTC
TRBV3-1/TRBV3-2	.	13	TRBD1	TRBJ1-5	CASRQGPNQPQHF	TGTGCCAGCCGACAGGGGCCCAATCAGCCCCAGCATTTT
TRBV6-5	.	15	TRBD1	TRBJ1-2	CASSYGTALGYGYTF	TGTGCCAGCAGTTACGGGACAGCCCTGGGGTATGGCTACACCTTC
TRBV9	.	14	.	TRBJ1-2	CASSVATGNYGYTF	TGTGCCAGCAGCGTAGCTACCGGGAACTATGGCTACACCTTC
TRBV2	.	13	.	TRBJ2-7	CASTRTNFYEQYF	TGTGCCAGCACCCGGACTAATTTCTACGAGCAGTACTTC
TRBV18	.	15	TRBD1	TRBJ1-1	CASSPKTGVSTEAFF	TGTGCCAGCTCACCGAAGACAGGGGTTAGCACTGAAGCTTTCTTT
TRBV24-1	few	13	TRBD1	TRBJ1-2	CATSGQGGFGYTF	TGTGCCACCAGTGGACAGGGGGGCTTCGGCTACACCTTC
TRBV7-9	.	14	.	TRBJ1-2	CASSWDIANYGYTF	TGTGCCAGCAGCTGGGACATCGCTAACTATGGCTACACCTTC
TRBV6-1	.	14	.	TRBJ1-1	CASSETGSNTEAFF	TGTGCCAGCAGTGAAACAGGGTCGAACACTGAAGCTTTCTTT
TRBV7-2	.	13	.	TRBJ2-7	CASSLSSLYEQYF	TGTGCCAGCAGCTTAAGTAGTCTCTACGAGCAGTACTTC
TRBV6-2/TRBV6-3	.	14	.	TRBJ1-6	CASSFAGGNSPLHF	TGTGCCAGCAGTTTTGCCGGGGGAAATTCACCCCTCCACTTT
TRBV7-2	.	15	TRBD2	TRBJ2-5	CASSVLAQKGETQYF	TGTGCCAGCAGCGTACTAGCGCAAAAGGGGGAGACCCAGTACTTC
TRBV28	.	12	.	TRBJ2-7	CASSSFSYEQYF	TGTGCCAGCAGTTCTTTTTCCTACGAGCAGTACTTC
TRBV13	.	13	.	TRBJ1-1	CASSSPGSAEAFF	TGTGCCAGCAGCTCCCCGGGGAGCGCTGAAGCTTTCTTT
TRBV30	.	13	TRBD1	TRBJ1-1	CAWGQGANTEAFF	TGTGCCTGGGGACAGGGGGCAAACACTGAAGCTTTCTTT
TRBV10-3	.	13	.	TRBJ1-2	CAISDGGDYGYTF	TGTGCCATCAGTGATGGGGGCGACTATGGCTACACCTTC
TRBV19	.	15	TRBD1	TRBJ1-6	CASSMAQGRLSPLHF	TGTGCCAGTAGTATGGCACAGGGGAGGCTTTCACCCCTCCACTTT
TRBV9	.	16	.	TRBJ2-3	CASSASGWAGPDTQYF	TGTGCCAGCAGCGCCTCAGGTTGGGCGGGACCTGATACGCAGTATTTT
TRBV18	.	16	TRBD1	TRBJ2-3	CASSPPVGQGTDTQYF	TGTGCCAGCTCACCTCCCGTGGGACAGGGGACAGATACGCAGTATTTT
TRBV27	.	14	.	TRBJ1-3	CASRGGGSGNTIYF	TGTGCCAGCCGCGGGGGGGGCTCTGGAAACACCATATATTTT
TRBV6-1	.	14	.	TRBJ1-5	CASSEQGSNQPQHF	TGTGCCAGCAGTGAACAGGGAAGCAATCAGCCCCAGCATTTT
TRBV20-1	once	15	TRBD2	TRBJ2-3	CSASGLAGGEDTQYF	TGCAGTGCTAGTGGCCTAGCGGGAGGGGAAGATACGCAGTATTTT
TRBV29-1	.	15	.	TRBJ2-3	CSVEARRSPRDTQYF	TGCAGCGTTGAGGCCCGGAGGAGCCCTCGAGATACGCAGTATTTT
TRBV10-2	.	15	.	TRBJ2-1	CASSYTGSGYNEQFF	TGCGCCAGCAGTTATACGGGGTCGGGATACAATGAGCAGTTCTTC
TRBV19	few	21	TRBD2	TRBJ2-1	CASSIDSNSGRAGGSYNEQFF	TGTGCCAGTAGTATAGATTCTAATAGCGGGAGGGCCGGGGGGTCCTACAATGAGCAGTTCTTC
TRBV19	.	14	.	TRBJ2-3	CASRRTGGGDTQYF	TGTGCCAGTAGAAGGACCGGCGGAGGCGATACGCAGTATTTT
TRBV3-1/TRBV3-2	once	15	.	TRBJ1-1	CASSPQGSANTEAFF	TGTGCCAGCAGCCCCCAGGGGTCAGCTAACACTGAAGCTTTCTTT
TRBV2	once	14	.	TRBJ1-1	CASSENLPNTEAFF	TGTGCCAGCAGTGAGAACCTACCTAACACTGAAGCTTTCTTT
TRBV27	.	15	.	TRBJ2-5	CASSRASGFQETQYF	TGTGCCAGCAGCCGGGCAAGCGGGTTCCAAGAGACCCAGTACTTC
TRBV15	.	15	TRBD1	TRBJ2-5	CATSREGTGDQTQYF	TGTGCCACCAGCAGAGAAGGGACAGGGGATCAGACCCAGTACTTC
TRBV4-1	few	17	TRBD1	TRBJ2-1	CASSQGGVGTGGYEQFF	TGCGCCAGCAGCCAAGGAGGCGTTGGGACAGGGGGCTATGAGCAGTTCTTC
TRBV5-6	once	17	.	TRBJ1-5	CASRVGFISVGDQPQHF	TGTGCCAGCAGGGTAGGGTTCATTTCGGTAGGGGATCAGCCCCAGCATTTT
TRBV19	.	15	.	TRBJ2-1	CASRRASGPYNEQFF	TGTGCCAGCCGGAGGGCGAGCGGGCCGTACAATGAGCAGTTCTTC
TRBV25-1	few	15	TRBD1	TRBJ2-5	CASSERWTGRETQYF	TGTGCCAGCAGTGAACGATGGACAGGGAGGGAGACCCAGTACTTC
TRBV4-1	.	16	TRBD2	TRBJ2-3	CASSQEGGLAPDTQYF	TGCGCCAGCAGCCAAGAAGGGGGACTAGCCCCAGATACGCAGTATTTT
TRBV5-1	.	15	TRBD1	TRBJ1-3	CASRAGQSSGNTIYF	TGCGCCAGCAGGGCGGGACAGAGCTCTGGAAACACCATATATTTT
TRBV28	.	15	.	TRBJ1-2	CASTPLGGANYGYTF	TGTGCCAGCACCCCCTTGGGGGGGGCTAACTATGGCTACACCTTC